The 28 T cell receptor beta chains below were found in one sample sequenced in a study of cytomegalovirus exposure and HLA in healthy donors. Use of 60 Vbeta and 13 Jbeta primers characterized the PCR. TCRdb's table, derived via immunoSEQ multiplex PCR, lists solely in-frame clones and lacks some. The sample includes 100,000 or so clones, 70% to 80% of them seen just once. The sequenced sample consisted of PBMCs. The receptors here all came from a woman between 18 and 29 years old in good health and CMV-seropositive.

This chain connects TRBV18 to TRBJ2-1; 8 bases are shared with TRBD1. Looked up from germline, CDR1 is KGHSH and CDR2 is LQKENI. The CDR3 has 13 amino acids. V was pared by 6 bases and J by 8 bases, with 6 bases of the junction left unmatched. The CDR3 nucleotides are TGTGCCAGCTCCTTGCAGGGGGCGGATGAGCAGTTCTTC. Translated: CASSLQGADEQFF.

The gene calls are TRBV27 and TRBJ1-2; a possible D gene is TRBD1 (5 bases). Germline V gene sequence: CDR1 MNHEY, CDR2 SMNVEV (reference sequence). V was shortened by 5 bases and J by 0 bases, with 10 bases between the two germline ends. The CDR3 is made up of 14 amino acids. The CDR3 sequence: CASSPGVSNYGYTF. The CDR3 region has the DNA TGTGCCAGCAGTCCGGGGGTGTCTAACTATGGCTACACCTTC.

The chain uses TRBV7-9 and TRBJ1-1; a possible D gene is TRBD1 (5 bases). Per germline, CDR1 SEHNR and CDR2 FQNEAQ (reference sequence). V was pared by 5 bases and J by 0 bases, with 10 bases between. CDR3 length: 14 amino acids. The CDR3 DNA follows: TGTGCCAGCAGCCTCGACAGAGTGAACACTGAAGCTTTCTTT. It codes for CASSLDRVNTEAFF.

The genes are TRBV18 and TRBJ1-1; D remains unclear. Germline V gene data show CDR1 as KGHSH and CDR2 as LQKENI. The CDR3 sequence is 14 residues long. The ends were cut back, 3 bases at V and 1 base at J, with 9 bases in the middle. The CDR3 bases are TGTGCCAGCTCACCGATGGGCGAGAACACTGAAGCTTTCTTT. It is translated as CASSPMGENTEAFF.

This chain connects TRBV27 to TRBJ2-3; 9 bases map to TRBD1. The CDR3 is 16 amino acids. Unmatched junction bases numbered 10, after V lost 6 bases and J lost 3 bases. In germline, CDR1 is MNHEY, CDR2 SMNVEV (reference sequence). The CDR3 reads CASRKGQGGFTDTQYF. CDR3 coding DNA: TGTGCCAGCAGAAAGGGACAGGGAGGTTTTACAGATACGCAGTATTTT.

The CDR3 DNA follows: TGTGCCAGCAGCTCGCCCGGGACAGGGGACGTCGAGCAGTACTTC. It is translated as CASSSPGTGDVEQYF. The rearrangement uses TRBV5-4 and TRBJ2-7; 10 positions agree with TRBD1. Unmatched junction bases numbered 9, after V lost 3 bases and J lost 6 bases. The CDR3 totals 15 residues. Germline CDR1 reads SGHNT; CDR2 reads YYREEE (reference sequence).

The rearrangement links TRBV28 to TRBJ2-5, with D possibly TRBD1 on 5 matching bases. V was cut by 3 bases and J by 4 bases, with 12 bases left in between. The germline gives CDR1 MDHEN, CDR2 SYDVKM. CDR3 size: 14 residues. The CDR3 bases are TGTGCCAGCAGTTTGCAAGGGGCATCAGAGACCCAGTACTTC. It yields the protein CASSLQGASETQYF.

The chain is built from TRBV18 and TRBJ2-1; D is unclear. V lost 2 bases, J lost 0 bases, and 8 bases lay in between. CDR3 size: 15 residues. In germline, CDR1 is KGHSH, CDR2 LQKENI. The chain's CDR3 is CASSPTSSSYNEQFF. CDR3 nucleotide sequence: TGTGCCAGCTCACCAACTTCGAGCTCCTACAATGAGCAGTTCTTC.

This chain connects TRBV2 to TRBJ2-3; the D gene is possibly TRBD1 (6 bases). The CDR3 contains 15 residues. V lost 3 bases, J lost 2 bases, and 12 bases lay in between. CDR1 SNHLY and CDR2 FYNNEI come from the germline V gene. Written as DNA, the CDR3 is TGTGCCAGCAGTGAGTTGCAGGGGAACACAGATACGCAGTATTTT. Its translation: CASSELQGNTDTQYF.

The chain links TRBV7-2 to TRBJ1-4, with TRBD1 matching 7 bases. This CDR3 region has 14 residues. CDR1 and CDR2 from the germline V gene are SGHTA and FQGNSA. Trimming at V came to 4 bases and at J to 5 bases, leaving 4 bases not matched to a gene. The CDR3: CASSSQTGNEKLFF. The CDR3 DNA follows: TGTGCCAGCAGCTCTCAGACAGGGAATGAAAAACTGTTTTTT.

A few counts support this clone. The rearrangement uses TRBV6-5 and TRBJ1-1; D is unclear. This CDR3 contains 11 residues. Germline V gene data show CDR1 as MNHEY and CDR2 as SVGAGI. V lost 2 bases and J 11 bases, leaving 9 bases between the germline ends. The CDR3 DNA reads as TGTGCCAGCAGTTACAGCGACGAGGCTTTCTTT. Its translation: CASSYSDEAFF.

This clone was recorded a few times. The chain recombines TRBV28 with TRBJ2-5; the match to TRBD2 covers 10 bases. The DNA matches TRBJ2-7 better at its end, which makes the J call doubtful. The CDR3 runs 15 residues. The germline V gene encodes CDR1 MDHEN and CDR2 SYDVKM. The CDR3 DNA reads as TGTGCCAGCAGTCCTTCGGGACTAGCGTCCTACGAGCAGTACTTC. As protein: CASSPSGLASYEQYF.

The CDR3 sequence is CASSSWYFRDRGVSETQYF. As DNA, the CDR3 is TGTGCCAGCAGTTCCTGGTATTTTCGGGACAGGGGGGTTTCGGAGACCCAGTACTTC. The chain carries TRBV5-4 and TRBJ2-5, with 11 nucleotides matching TRBD1. The CDR3 runs 19 residues. V shed 5 bases and J 5 bases; nucleotides not matched to a gene: 20. Per the germline V gene, CDR1 is SGHNT and CDR2 is YYREEE (reference sequence).

The V and J genes are TRBV19 and TRBJ2-2, with D perhaps TRBD2 (6 bases). Germline V gives CDR1 LNHDA, CDR2 SQIVND (reference sequence). V was cut by 7 bases and J by 1 base, with 10 bases left in between. CDR3 length: 14 amino acids. The CDR3 sequence: CASNDGGNTGELFF. As DNA, the CDR3 is TGTGCCAGTAATGACGGGGGGAACACCGGGGAGCTGTTTTTT. Full variable domain (remainder filled in from reference TRBV19 and TRBJ2-2): DGGITQSPKYLFRKEGQNVTLSCEQNLNHDAMYWYRQDPGQGLRLIYYSQIVNDFQKGDIAEGYSVSREKKESFPLTVTSAQKNPTAFYLCASNDGGNTGELFFGEGSRLTVL.

CDR3 protein: CASSQGPGTGYEQYF. CDR3 in DNA: TGCGCCAGCAGCCAAGGCCCCGGGACAGGGTACGAGCAGTACTTC. The rearrangement links TRBV4-1 to TRBJ2-7; 9 positions match TRBD1. Germline lookup yields CDR1 MGHRA and CDR2 YSYEKL. The CDR3 runs to 15 residues. V lost 1 base, J lost 4 bases, and 5 bases stayed unmatched.

V is TRBV19 and J is TRBJ2-7; a weak D match, TRBD2 (5 bases). CDR3 length equals 15 residues. Germline V gene lookup returns CDR1 LNHDA and CDR2 SQIVND (reference sequence). V was shortened by 3 bases and J by 0 bases, with 12 bases between the two germline ends. CDR3 sequence (DNA): TGTGCCAGTAGTATTGGAGGCAGGAGCTCCTACGAGCAGTACTTC. It encodes CASSIGGRSSYEQYF.

V is TRBV4-1 and J is TRBJ2-1; 14 bases fit TRBD2. From germline, CDR1 is MGHRA and CDR2 YSYEKL. J gave up 0 bases and V 4 bases, and 11 bases lay outside the gene matches. There are 20 residues in the CDR3. The CDR3 DNA follows: TGCGCCAGCAGCCCGATAGGACTAGCGGGAGGCCCCAGCTCCTACAATGAGCAGTTCTTC. Residues: CASSPIGLAGGPSSYNEQFF.

V usage is TRBV4-2 and J usage is TRBJ2-7, with 8 nucleotides matching TRBD1. The CDR3 spans 17 residues. V was pared by 1 base and J by 6 bases, with 14 bases of the junction left unmatched. Per germline, CDR1 LGHNA and CDR2 YNFKEQ. As DNA, the CDR3 is TGTGCCAGCAGCCAAGGCTTTATCGGGACAGGAGGGCTCGAGCAGTACTTC. Its translation: CASSQGFIGTGGLEQYF.

Concerning this clone itself: Other DNA sequences in this sample translate to the same CDR3. The CDR3 DNA reads TGTGCCAGCAGTTTTTCTGATACGCAGTATTTT. It encodes CASSFSDTQYF. The chain is built from TRBV28 and TRBJ2-3; D not certain. Germline assignment: CDR1 MDHEN and CDR2 SYDVKM. The V and J ends lost 3 bases and 6 bases respectively, with 4 bases between them. The CDR3 extends over 11 amino acids.

In this sample, this clone turned up a few times. J is TRBJ1-2 and V is TRBV5-6; 9 nucleotides line up with TRBD1. Germline loops: CDR1 SGHDT, CDR2 YYEEEE. V lost 2 bases, J lost 3 bases, and 2 bases stayed unmatched. The CDR3 totals 14 residues. The CDR3 here is CASSLQGADYGYTF. CDR3 DNA: TGTGCCAGCAGCTTACAGGGGGCGGACTATGGCTACACCTTC.

This clone was seen more than once but under ten times. The chain has TRBV30 and TRBJ1-1; no definite D call. Germline values: CDR1 GTSNPN, CDR2 SVGIG (reference sequence). This CDR3 comprises 12 residues. V lost 3 bases and J lost 1, with 6 bases in between. The CDR3 nucleotides are TGTGCCTGGAGCCCCCGGAACACTGAAGCTTTCTTT. It is translated as CAWSPRNTEAFF.

In its sample, this clone was seen a few times. The chain recombines TRBV4-3 with TRBJ1-1; D possibly corresponds to TRBD1 (6 bases). Germline V gives CDR1 LGHNA, CDR2 YSLEER. The CDR3 loop spans 16 amino acids. Trimming removed 0 bases from V and 1 base from J, with 12 bases in between. CDR3 sequence (DNA): TGCGCCAGCAGCCAAGATCCGACAGGAGGGAACACTGAAGCTTTCTTT. Protein sequence: CASSQDPTGGNTEAFF.

J is TRBJ1-3 and V is TRBV18; D not certain. Per the germline V gene, CDR1 is KGHSH and CDR2 is LQKENI. V was trimmed by 3 bases and J by 0 bases, leaving 18 bases between them. This CDR3 comprises 18 residues. The CDR3 bases are TGTGCCAGCTCACCCGTCTTTAGCGCGACAAGCTCTGGAAACACCATATATTTT. Translation: CASSPVFSATSSGNTIYF.

This chain joins TRBV13 and TRBJ2-7; D is unresolved. The CDR3 covers 14 residues. V shed 3 bases and J shed 2 bases, with 11 bases lying between them. Germline CDR1 is PRHDT and CDR2 is FYEKMQ (reference sequence). The CDR3 bases are TGTGCCAGCAGCTTGGGCCTACTCCCCTACGAGCAGTACTTC. This codes for CASSLGLLPYEQYF.

The chain carries TRBV18 and TRBJ2-2; 11 nucleotides align to TRBD2. The ends lost 5 bases at V and 2 bases at J; junction bases unmatched: 10. There are 18 residues in the CDR3. The germline V gene encodes CDR1 KGHSH and CDR2 LQKENI. The chain's CDR3 is CASSSMGLAESNTGELFF. CDR3 coding DNA: TGTGCCAGCTCATCAATGGGACTAGCGGAGAGTAACACCGGGGAGCTGTTTTTT. Drawing the rest from reference TRBV18 and TRBJ2-2, the complete variable domain is NAGVMQNPRHLVRRRGQEARLRCSPMKGHSHVYWYRQLPEEGLKFMVYLQKENIIDESGMPKERFSAEFPKEGPSILRIQQVVRGDSAAYFCASSSMGLAESNTGELFFGEGSRLTVL.

The chain links TRBV5-6 to TRBJ1-2, with D perhaps TRBD1 (5 bases). Trimming took off 0 bases at V and 3 bases at J, with 6 bases between the two ends. There are 13 residues in the CDR3. Germline loops: CDR1 SGHDT, CDR2 YYEEEE. The CDR3 sequence: CASSLGGDYGYTF. In DNA form, the CDR3 reads TGTGCCAGCAGCTTGGGGGGGGACTATGGCTACACCTTC. The full variable domain, rest sourced from reference TRBV5-6 and TRBJ1-2, is DAGVTQSPTHLIKTRGQQVTLRCSPKSGHDTVSWYQQALGQGPQFIFQYYEEEERQRGNFPDRFSGHQFPNYSSELNVNALLLGDSALYLCASSLGGDYGYTFGSGTRLTVV.

V gene TRBV7-9 combines with J gene TRBJ1-1, with 9 bases fitting TRBD1. J was trimmed by 4 bases and V by 5 bases; bases with no gene match: 8. Germline CDR1 and CDR2: SEHNR and FQNEAQ (reference sequence). The CDR3 sequence is 15 residues long. As DNA, the CDR3 is TGTGCCAGCAGCGTAACCGGGACAGGGATCACTGAAGCTTTCTTT. Translating gives CASSVTGTGITEAFF.

A single count supports this clone. The CDR3 DNA reads TGCGCCAGCCTAGCCGGACTAGGGTCCTACAATGAGCAGTTCTTC. Encoded protein: CASLAGLGSYNEQFF. The V and J genes are TRBV5-1 and TRBJ2-1; 7 bases line up with TRBD2. CDR1 is SGHRS, CDR2 YFSETQ, per germline. The trim removed 7 bases at V and 1 base at J, leaving 8 bases unmatched. CDR3 size: 15 residues. The full variable domain, completed using reference TRBV5-1 and TRBJ2-1, is KAGVTQTPRYLIKTRGQQVTLSCSPISGHRSVSWYQQTPGQGLQFLFEYFSETQRNKGNFPGRFSGRQFSNSRSEMNVSTLELGDSALYLCASLAGLGSYNEQFFGPGTRLTVL.